This T cell receptor beta chain was sequenced for a study of tumor-infiltrating lymphocytes in primary liver carcinoma (dated by TCRdb to the late 2010s). Turning to the overall study: Surgical resection was performed in China between November 2015 and early 2016 on roughly 5 patients with histopathologically diagnosed primary liver carcinoma. A total of 35 specimens from 5 patients underwent TCRbeta repertoire sequencing, comprising around 25 tumor regions, 5 adjacent noncancerous liver tissues and 5 peripheral blood samples. The five patients, three men and two women aged 30 to 69 years, had hepatocellular carcinoma (four) or combined HCC and intrahepatic cholangiocarcinoma (one). Repertoires from technical replicates were highly reproducible, with mean shared-clone rates approximately 0.88 and correlation coefficients above 0.95. The five patients had tumors of stage T1-T3 N0M0, with maximum diameters ranging from 4.2 to 10 cm. TCRbeta repertoire sequencing, expression microarrays and whole-exome sequencing were combined in the study across five regions of each liver tumor, with adjacent normal tissue and blood also included. Each sample produced roughly 3.65 to 7.5 million productive TCRbeta reads, and read depth showed no significant difference between tissue types. Overall results and qualifications from the work: The top 250 clones made up a significantly larger repertoire fraction in tumors than in blood (p = 0.039). Since the samples were bulk and unsorted, there was no way to compare CD4+ and CD8+ T cell repertoires. Only four or five patients were included in the study, and the authors note that the findings should be validated in a larger study. Because sequencing covered only the TCR beta chain and unpaired alpha chains were not captured, true repertoire diversity is likely underestimated. Repertoire overlap was higher between tumor regions (mean around 36%) than tumor-adjacent (approximately 17%) or tumor-blood (about 14%) pairs, consistent with antigen-driven expansion.

Here V drops 9 bases and J drops 2 bases, and the junction holds 10 bases not matched to any gene. The CDR3 spans 15 residues, from the cysteine through the phenylalanine. Only CDR3 DNA remains: 45 bases, in frame from the first base. Worth noting for this clonotype: Its cognate antigen has yet to be identified. It may be a read error: a sequence one base away is much more abundant.

A constant-region primer and ProtoScript II reverse transcriptase were used to reverse-transcribe TCRbeta-specific cDNA from 500 ng total RNA. Three nested multiplex PCR rounds, following a slightly modified ARM-PCR procedure, were used to build the TCRbeta libraries. The first two PCR rounds used multiplex TRBV1-TRBV30 forward primers with a Cbeta reverse primer, each for approximately 11 cycles. Sample barcodes and Illumina adapters were added in a final 25-cycle PCR using Deep VentR polymerase. Before sequencing, amplicons between 200 and 500 bp were purified from gel using a QIAquick gel extraction kit. An Illumina HiSeq 2500 was used to sequence the TCRbeta amplicons with 250-bp paired-end reads. The original pipeline was this. Trimmomatic v0.33 was used to quality-trim the reads, and FLASH v1.2.11 was used to merge paired reads so that full CDR3 sequences could be recovered. MiGEC v1.2.1b assigned V, D and J germline segments to the rearranged TCRbeta sequences. VDJtools v1.0.0 computed clonotype statistics and Shannon-Wiener diversity indices. Except for diversity analysis, only each sample's 250 most abundant clonotypes were used in subsequent analyses to reduce sampling bias. TCRdb reprocessed the public reads (quality trimming at Q25 with fastp, clone calling with MiXCR) and kept in-frame beta chains. Entries are consolidated by CDR3 protein sequence, retaining the most common genes and DNA. The V and J calls and clone size come from TCRdb's table, not from the authors' own analysis. The sample includes 300,000 to 400,000 distinct CDR3 sequences, with around three fifths observed a single time. Together, the top ten hold about 6% of the sample.

TRIzol reagent was used to extract blood RNA from unsorted whole blood, while the DNeasy Blood & Tissue kit provided the germline DNA. Patients had chronic HBV infection and were treatment-naive at sampling. Before surgery, four milliliters of peripheral blood were collected into K2EDTA tubes. What was sequenced was peripheral blood. The V and J segments used are TRBV12-3 or TRBV12-4 and TRBJ2-1; 7 bases in the junction line up with TRBD2. This receptor was identified in a man between 35 and 55 years old with primary liver carcinoma and hepatitis B virus infection. The DNA sequence follows: TGTGCCAGTGGGGCGGGGGAAAGCCCCTACAATGAGCAGTTCTTC. It translates to CASGAGESPYNEQFF.